The 30 T cell receptor beta chains below come from one sample, sequenced in a study of cytotoxic CD8 clonotypes in ibrutinib-treated CLL. Sequencing used immunoSEQ multiplex PCR; TCRdb keeps in-frame clones, though not all of them. The data show some 200,000 clones, more than 75% seen once. The sequences come from PBMCs, collected after 12 months of ibrutinib treatment. The source of these receptors is a human donor with chronic lymphocytic leukemia.

The genes are TRBV5-5 and TRBJ2-1; TRBD2 matches at 7 bases. The CDR3 sequence is 15 residues long. V lost 4 bases to trimming and J lost 7 bases; unmatched junction nucleotides: 11. Germline V gene data show CDR1 as SGHKS and CDR2 as YYEKEE (reference sequence). The CDR3: CASSRWEGFQNEQFF. CDR3 in DNA: TGTGCCAGCAGCCGGTGGGAGGGTTTCCAAAATGAGCAGTTCTTC.

This clone came up a few times. This sequence joins TRBV27 and TRBJ2-7; maybe TRBD2 (5 bases). Between the trimmed V and J ends, which lost 6 bases and 4 bases, there was a span of 19 bases. Germline V lookup: CDR1 MNHEY, CDR2 SMNVEV (reference sequence). This CDR3 is 15 amino acids long. CDR3 in amino acids: CASSRGPEGGYEQYF. The DNA of the CDR3 is TGTGCCAGCAGCCGCGGACCCGAGGGTGGTTACGAGCAGTACTTC.

V and J are TRBV30 and TRBJ2-3; a possible D gene is TRBD2 (6 bases). The CDR3 has 15 amino acids. V lost 4 bases and J lost 3, with 17 bases in between. Germline V gives CDR1 GTSNPN, CDR2 SVGIG (reference sequence). The CDR3 nucleotides read TGTGCCTGGACCCCCTCTGGGAGGTGGACAGATACGCAGTATTTT. This encodes CAWTPSGRWTDTQYF.

This clone appeared a single time. This sequence joins TRBV7-3 and TRBJ2-5; D is unclear. V was pared by 2 bases and J by 2 bases, with 6 bases between. CDR1 and CDR2 from the germline V gene are SGHTA and FQGTGA. The CDR3 has 13 amino acids. CDR3 in amino acids: CASSLVVQETQYF. In DNA form, the CDR3 reads TGTGCCAGCAGCTTAGTCGTTCAAGAGACCCAGTACTTC.

The chain combines TRBV2 with TRBJ2-2, with D possibly being TRBD1 or TRBD2 (5 bases each). Germline V gene data show CDR1 as SNHLY and CDR2 as FYNNEI. V lost 4 bases, J lost 4 bases, and 7 bases lay in between. The CDR3 length is 13 residues. CDR3 residues: CASSGGTTGELFF. The CDR3 nucleotides are TGTGCCAGCAGTGGGGGGACCACCGGGGAGCTGTTTTTT.

The chain has TRBV7-8 and TRBJ1-5; TRBD1 aligns across 9 bases. The CDR3 consists of 16 residues. The V segment lost 5 bases and the J segment 2 bases; nucleotides outside the gene matches: 7. Germline CDR1 reads SGHVS; CDR2 reads FQNEAQ. This chain's CDR3 is CASSLDRGFRNQPQHF. CDR3 nucleotide sequence: TGTGCCAGCAGCCTGGACAGGGGTTTTCGCAATCAGCCCCAGCATTTT.

This clone was recorded only once. CDR3 DNA: TGTGCCAGCAGTGGGAGGGGGGACGAGCAGTACTTC. Protein product: CASSGRGDEQYF. The rearrangement links TRBV5-4 to TRBJ2-7; D might be TRBD2 (7 bases). Trimming removed 5 bases from V and 5 bases from J, with 11 bases in between. This CDR3 is built from 12 residues. Germline loops: CDR1 SGHNT, CDR2 YYREEE (reference sequence).

This chain connects TRBV10-2 to TRBJ1-2; TRBD1 might be the D (5 bases). In germline, CDR1 is WSHSY, CDR2 SAAADI. The CDR3 spans 13 residues. The ends were cut back, 2 bases at V and 3 bases at J, with 7 bases in the middle. The CDR3 nucleotides read TGCGCCAGCAGTGAGGGGGGGGACTATGGCTACACCTTC. Protein sequence: CASSEGGDYGYTF.

V is TRBV12-5 and J is TRBJ1-1, with D unclear. Germline V gene lookup returns CDR1 LGHNT and CDR2 FRNRAP. The CDR3 length is 12 residues. V was clipped by 1 base and J by 6 bases, with 6 bases between them. The CDR3, as DNA: TGTGCTAGTGGTTTGGGTTCTGCTGAAGCTTTCTTT. The encoded protein is CASGLGSAEAFF.

V and J are TRBV6-5 and TRBJ1-1, with 9 bases fitting TRBD1. Germline loops: CDR1 MNHEY, CDR2 SVGAGI. J gave up 11 bases and V 2 bases, and 6 bases lay outside the gene matches. The CDR3 consists of 13 residues. As DNA, the CDR3 is TGTGCCAGCAGTTACCGTAGGACAGGGGAGGCTTTCTTT. The encoded protein is CASSYRRTGEAFF.

This chain joins TRBV4-2 and TRBJ1-3; D call uncertain. This CDR3 is 16 amino acids long. V gave up 6 bases and J gave up 0 bases, with 15 bases separating them. Germline V gives CDR1 LGHNA, CDR2 YNFKEQ. The CDR3 DNA reads TGTGCCAGCAGGCAGGACCCGGGGTACTCTGGAAACACCATATATTTT. Protein product: CASRQDPGYSGNTIYF.

This clone showed up just a few times. V usage is TRBV5-4 and J usage is TRBJ1-3, with D possibly TRBD1 on 5 matching bases. The CDR3 is made up of 16 amino acids. Germline V gives CDR1 SGHNT, CDR2 YYREEE (reference sequence). Deletions cut 4 bases from V and 2 bases from J, with 16 bases between. The CDR3 DNA sequence: TGTGCCAGCAGCCGGTCGTCCTCAGGGACTGGAAACACCATATATTTT. It translates to CASSRSSSGTGNTIYF.

The rearrangement joins TRBV19 to TRBJ2-7, with TRBD2 matching 7 bases. V dropped 7 bases and J dropped 2; count of bases not matched to a gene: 8. Germline CDR1 reads LNHDA; CDR2 reads SQIVND (reference sequence). The CDR3 has 14 amino acids. The CDR3 loop reads CASTITAGTYEQYF. Written as DNA, the CDR3 is TGTGCCAGTACCATCACAGCGGGAACCTACGAGCAGTACTTC.

The rearrangement links TRBV4-1 to TRBJ2-1; D may be TRBD2 (7 bases). Trimming removed 1 base from V and 1 base from J, with 14 bases in between. In germline, CDR1 is MGHRA, CDR2 YSYEKL. The CDR3 extends over 17 amino acids. Here the CDR3 reads CASSQGPRGRSYNEQFF. The CDR3 nucleotides are TGCGCCAGCAGCCAAGGTCCGCGGGGGCGTTCCTACAATGAGCAGTTCTTC.

The V and J genes are TRBV9 and TRBJ1-4; TRBD1 aligns across 7 bases. Germline CDR1 SGDLS, CDR2 YYNGEE. The CDR3 consists of 16 residues. V shed 0 bases and J 6 bases; nucleotides not matched to a gene: 8. CDR3 region: CASSVGLQGGYEKLFF. The CDR3 DNA reads TGTGCCAGCAGCGTAGGGCTCCAGGGGGGTTATGAAAAACTGTTTTTT.

The chain has TRBV7-2 and TRBJ2-3, with 7 nucleotides matching TRBD1. The junction had 4 bases not matched to a gene; V was cut back by 5 bases and J by 8 bases. In germline, CDR1 is SGHTA, CDR2 FQGNSA. The CDR3 length is 12 residues. CDR3 amino acids: CASSRQGSTQYF. The CDR3, as DNA: TGTGCCAGCAGCCGACAGGGTAGTACGCAGTATTTT.

The J gene is TRBJ1-2, the V gene TRBV6-5, with TRBD1 identical over 7 bases. The CDR3 length is 14 residues. V was pared by 5 bases and J by 5 bases, with 8 bases of the junction left unmatched. Germline assignment: CDR1 MNHEY and CDR2 SVGAGI. The CDR3 nucleotides are TGTGCCAGCAGTGCGGGACAGTTCAGATATGGCTACACCTTC. Its translation is CASSAGQFRYGYTF.

The rearrangement links TRBV6-1 to TRBJ1-2, with TRBD1 identical over 11 bases. Germline V gives CDR1 MNHNS, CDR2 SASEGT. The CDR3 runs to 15 residues. The V gene end was trimmed by 6 bases and the J gene end by 4 bases; junction bases not matched to a gene: 7. CDR3 nucleotide sequence: TGTGCCAGCAGAACGGGACAGGGGGGTGTCTATGGCTACACCTTC. Translating it yields CASRTGQGGVYGYTF.

Of note for this clone: The sample contains more than one DNA sequence encoding this CDR3. The chain employs TRBV7-9 and TRBJ2-5, with 12 bases aligning to TRBD1. J lost 5 bases, V lost 1 base, and 5 bases had no gene match. Germline CDR1 and CDR2: SEHNR and FQNEAQ (reference sequence). The CDR3 is 16 residues long. The CDR3 sequence is CASSLGDRGLRETQYF. The CDR3 nucleotides read TGTGCCAGCAGCTTAGGGGACAGGGGGCTCAGGGAGACCCAGTACTTC.

The chain has TRBV11-2 and TRBJ2-5, with D perhaps TRBD1 or TRBD2 (5 bases each). With 5 bases removed from V and 3 bases from J, the gap between germline ends came to 25 bases. Germline CDR1 is SGHAT and CDR2 is FQNNGV. The CDR3 is 18 amino acids. This CDR3 is CASSQPREGLGMKETQYF. The CDR3 region has the DNA TGTGCCAGCAGCCAACCCCGAGAGGGGTTGGGAATGAAAGAGACCCAGTACTTC.

The rearrangement links TRBV4-2 to TRBJ1-1, with a possible D match to TRBD1 (5 bases). CDR3 length: 16 amino acids. Trimming left V 1 base short and J 6 bases short, with 18 bases between. CDR1 and CDR2 from the germline V gene are LGHNA and YNFKEQ. The CDR3 region has the DNA TGTGCCAGCAGCCAAGTCAGGGCCCGGGTTGGGGCTGAAGCTTTCTTT. Residues: CASSQVRARVGAEAFF.

This clone showed up many times. The rearrangement joins TRBV7-9 to TRBJ2-2, with D perhaps TRBD2 (6 bases). V lost 2 bases and J 7 bases, leaving 14 bases between the germline ends. Per germline, CDR1 SEHNR and CDR2 FQNEAQ (reference sequence). The length of the CDR3 is 15 residues. DNA for the CDR3: TGTGCCAGCAGCTTATCGCCTAGCGAGTACGGGGAGCTGTTTTTT. This encodes CASSLSPSEYGELFF.

This rearrangement joins TRBV6-1 to TRBJ2-3; TRBD2 might be the D (6 bases). The germline gives CDR1 MNHNS, CDR2 SASEGT. Trimming removed 8 bases from V and 1 base from J, with 16 bases in between. This CDR3 has 15 residues. CDR3 in DNA: TGTGCCAGCCACGCGAGGGGCGGGGGCACAGATACGCAGTATTTT. Its protein is CASHARGGGTDTQYF.

For the CDR3, the DNA is TGTGCCAGCAGTTTAGGGGGGGGAGGAAATACGCAGTATTTT. Its translation is CASSLGGGGNTQYF. This rearrangement joins TRBV27 to TRBJ2-3; TRBD2 matches 7 bases. The V gene end was trimmed by 2 bases and the J gene end by 7 bases; junction bases not matched to a gene: 6. Germline V lookup: CDR1 MNHEY, CDR2 SMNVEV (reference sequence). This CDR3 has 14 amino acids.

Comments on this clone: Relative to the germline gene, one junction end is altered; a read error may explain this. The chain combines TRBV6-1 with TRBJ2-4; D might be TRBD1 or TRBD2, each matching 5 bases. Germline V gene lookup returns CDR1 MNHNS and CDR2 SASEGT. The length of the CDR3 is 15 residues. The CDR3 spells CASSAQGTAINIQYF. The CDR3 DNA follows: TGTGCCAGCAGTGCCCAAGGGACCGCCATAAACATTCAGTACTTC.

This clone was recorded once. The CDR3 reads CASSALQANTEAFF. Here the CDR3 DNA reads TGTGCCAGCAGCGCCTTACAGGCAAACACTGAAGCTTTCTTT. The chain has TRBV5-4 and TRBJ1-1; possible D gene TRBD1, 5 bases. CDR3 length: 14 amino acids. V lost 4 bases and J lost 2, with 12 bases in between. Germline lookup yields CDR1 SGHNT and CDR2 YYREEE (reference sequence).

This clone is medium-sized (0.01 to 0.1%) within its sample. CDR3 bases: TGTGCCAGCCTCGAGGGGTTGCAAAATACGCAGTATTTT. Protein: CASLEGLQNTQYF. The V and J genes are TRBV7-9 and TRBJ2-3; D could derive from TRBD1 or TRBD2 (5 bases each). The CDR3 consists of 13 residues. Germline assignment: CDR1 SEHNR and CDR2 FQNEAQ (reference sequence). Trimming removed 8 bases at V and 7 bases at J, with 16 bases between. Full variable domain (rest looked up from reference TRBV7-9 and TRBJ2-3): DTGVSQNPRHKITKRGQNVTFRCDPISEHNRLYWYRQTLGQGPEFLTYFQNEAQLEKSRLLSDRFSAERPKGSFSTLEIQRTEQGDSAMYLCASLEGLQNTQYFGPGTRLTVL.

CDR3 bases: TGTGCCAGCAGTCCTAGCACAGATACGCAGTATTTT. It yields the protein CASSPSTDTQYF. The chain joins TRBV7-9 to TRBJ2-3; D is uncertain. Per germline, CDR1 SEHNR and CDR2 FQNEAQ (reference sequence). The V and J ends lost 6 bases and 0 bases respectively, with 4 bases between them. This CDR3 is built from 12 residues.

The gene calls are TRBV4-1 and TRBJ2-1, with 7 bases identical to TRBD1. The V gene's germline CDR1 is MGHRA and CDR2 YSYEKL. This CDR3 comprises 17 residues. Unmatched junction bases numbered 15, after V lost 1 base and J lost 9 bases. CDR3 coding DNA: TGCGCCAGCAGCCAAGTTGGGGGACAGCCTTTGATGGGTGAGCAGTTCTTC. Protein product: CASSQVGGQPLMGEQFF.

The chain uses TRBV19 and TRBJ2-7; TRBD1 matches 7 bases. V lost 3 bases and J lost 3; bases outside the gene matches: 5. The length of the CDR3 is 14 residues. Germline values: CDR1 LNHDA, CDR2 SQIVND (reference sequence). CDR3 region: CASSMGTANYEQYF. The CDR3 coding sequence is TGTGCCAGTAGTATGGGGACAGCCAACTACGAGCAGTACTTC.